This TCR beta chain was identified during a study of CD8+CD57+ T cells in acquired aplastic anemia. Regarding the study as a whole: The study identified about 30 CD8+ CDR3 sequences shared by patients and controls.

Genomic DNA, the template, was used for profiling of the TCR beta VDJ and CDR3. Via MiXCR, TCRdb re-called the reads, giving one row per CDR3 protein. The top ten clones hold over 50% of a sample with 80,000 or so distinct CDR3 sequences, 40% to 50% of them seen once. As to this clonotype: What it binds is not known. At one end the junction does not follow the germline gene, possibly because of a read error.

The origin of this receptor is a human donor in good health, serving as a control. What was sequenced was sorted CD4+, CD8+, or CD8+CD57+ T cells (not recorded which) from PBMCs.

CDR3 nucleotides: TGTGCCAGTAGCATAGGCGGGTGGGAAGATACGCAGTATTTT. Translated: CASSIGGWEDTQYF. This chain connects TRBV19 to TRBJ2-3; weak D call: TRBD2 (5 bases). Germline CDR1 and CDR2: LNHDA and SQIVND (reference sequence). This CDR3 has 14 amino acids.